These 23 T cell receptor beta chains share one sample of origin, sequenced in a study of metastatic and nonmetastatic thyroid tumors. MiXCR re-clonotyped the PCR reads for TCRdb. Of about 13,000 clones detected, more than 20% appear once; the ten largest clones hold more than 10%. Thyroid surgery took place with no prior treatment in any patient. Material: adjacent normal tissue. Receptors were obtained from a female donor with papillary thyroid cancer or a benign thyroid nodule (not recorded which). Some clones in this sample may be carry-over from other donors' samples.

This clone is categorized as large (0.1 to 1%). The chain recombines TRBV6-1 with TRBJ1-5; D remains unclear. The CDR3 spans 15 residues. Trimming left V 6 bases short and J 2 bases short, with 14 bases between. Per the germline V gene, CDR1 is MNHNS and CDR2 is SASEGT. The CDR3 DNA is TGTGCCAGCAGCCTCGAAGGGTCGGGCAATCAGCCCCAGCATTTT. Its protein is CASSLEGSGNQPQHF.

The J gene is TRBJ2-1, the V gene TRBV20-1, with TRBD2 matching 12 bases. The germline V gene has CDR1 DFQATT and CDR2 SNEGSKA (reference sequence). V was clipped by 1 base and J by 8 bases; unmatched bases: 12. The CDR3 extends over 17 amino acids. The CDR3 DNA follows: TGCAGTGCTAGAGGGGAACAGTGGACTAGCGGGATCCATGAGCAGTTCTTC. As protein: CSARGEQWTSGIHEQFF.

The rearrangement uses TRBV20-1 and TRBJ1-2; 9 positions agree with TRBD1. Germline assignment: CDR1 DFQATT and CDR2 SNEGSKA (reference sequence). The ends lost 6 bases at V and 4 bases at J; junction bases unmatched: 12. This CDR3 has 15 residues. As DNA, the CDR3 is TGCAGTGCCCGCCGGGACAGGGCTGGGGTCTATGGCTACACCTTC. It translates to CSARRDRAGVYGYTF.

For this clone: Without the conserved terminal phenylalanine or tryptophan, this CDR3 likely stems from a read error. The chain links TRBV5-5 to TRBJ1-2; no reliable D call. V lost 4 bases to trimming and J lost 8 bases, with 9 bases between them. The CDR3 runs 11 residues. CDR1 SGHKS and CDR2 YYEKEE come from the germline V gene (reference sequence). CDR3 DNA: TGTGCCAGCAGCATGTCTGAGGGCTACACCTAC. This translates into CASSMSEGYTY.

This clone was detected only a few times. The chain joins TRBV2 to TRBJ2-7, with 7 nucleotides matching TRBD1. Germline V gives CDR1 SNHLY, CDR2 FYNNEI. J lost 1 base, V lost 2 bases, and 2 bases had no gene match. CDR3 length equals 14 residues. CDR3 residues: CASSEPRGSYEQYF. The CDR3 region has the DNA TGTGCCAGCAGTGAACCCAGGGGGTCCTACGAGCAGTACTTC.

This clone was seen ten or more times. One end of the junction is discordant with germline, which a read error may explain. CDR3 loop: CASSTPGWGDIGYEQYF. In DNA form, the CDR3 reads TGTGCTAGCAGTACTCCCGGGTGGGGGGATATAGGCTACGAGCAGTACTTC. The chain joins TRBV7-7 to TRBJ2-7, with D possibly being TRBD2 (6 bases). CDR3 length: 17 residues. CDR1 and CDR2 (germline): SSHAT, FNYEAQ (reference sequence). The full variable domain, with the rest looked up from reference TRBV7-7 and TRBJ2-7, is GAGVSQSPRYKVTKRGQDVTLRCDPISSHATLYWYQQALGQGPEFLTYFNYEAQPDKSGLPSDRFSAERPEGSISTLTIQRTEQRDSAMYRCASSTPGWGDIGYEQYFGPGTRLTVT.

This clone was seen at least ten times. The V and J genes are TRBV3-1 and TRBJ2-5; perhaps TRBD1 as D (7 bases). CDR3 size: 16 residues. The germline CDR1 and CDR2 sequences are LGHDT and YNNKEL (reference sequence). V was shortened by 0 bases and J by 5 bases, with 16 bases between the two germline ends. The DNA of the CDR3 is TGTGCCAGCAGCCAAGATAGGGAGACAGGGAGGGAGACCCAGTACTTC. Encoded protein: CASSQDRETGRETQYF.

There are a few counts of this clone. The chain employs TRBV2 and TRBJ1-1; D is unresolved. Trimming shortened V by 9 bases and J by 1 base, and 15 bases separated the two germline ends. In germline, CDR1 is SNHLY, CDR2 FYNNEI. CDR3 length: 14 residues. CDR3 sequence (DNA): TGTGCCAGTGGTTCCTTTGGGAGGAACACTGAAGCTTTCTTT. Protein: CASGSFGRNTEAFF.

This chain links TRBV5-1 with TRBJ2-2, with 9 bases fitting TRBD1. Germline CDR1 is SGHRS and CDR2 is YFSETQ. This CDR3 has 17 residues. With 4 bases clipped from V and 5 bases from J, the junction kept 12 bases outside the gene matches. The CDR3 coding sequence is TGCGCCAGCAGCCCCGGACAGGGGTGGTTAAGGACCGGGGAGCTGTTTTTT. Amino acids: CASSPGQGWLRTGELFF.

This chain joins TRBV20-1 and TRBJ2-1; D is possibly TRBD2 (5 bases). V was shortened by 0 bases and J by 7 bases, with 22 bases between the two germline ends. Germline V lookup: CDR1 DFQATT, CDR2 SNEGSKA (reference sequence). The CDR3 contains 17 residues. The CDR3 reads CSARDLAQRPWVNEQFF. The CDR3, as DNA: TGCAGTGCTAGAGATTTGGCCCAGCGGCCGTGGGTTAATGAGCAGTTCTTC.

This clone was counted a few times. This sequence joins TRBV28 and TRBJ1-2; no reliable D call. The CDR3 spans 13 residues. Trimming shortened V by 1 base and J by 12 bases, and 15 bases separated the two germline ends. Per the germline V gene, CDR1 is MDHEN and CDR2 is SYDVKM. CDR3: CASSLSLASRDTF. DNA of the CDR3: TGTGCCAGCAGTTTATCGTTGGCCTCCCGGGACACCTTC.

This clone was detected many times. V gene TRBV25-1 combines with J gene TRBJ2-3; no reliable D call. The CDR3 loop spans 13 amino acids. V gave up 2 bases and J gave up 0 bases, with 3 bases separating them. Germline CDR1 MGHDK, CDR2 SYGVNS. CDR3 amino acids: CASSEISTDTQYF. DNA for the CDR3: TGTGCCAGCAGTGAAATCAGCACAGATACGCAGTATTTT. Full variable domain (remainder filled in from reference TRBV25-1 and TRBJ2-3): EADIYQTPRYLVIGTGKKITLECSQTMGHDKMYWYQQDPGMELHLIHYSYGVNSTEKGDLSSESTVSRIRTEHFPLTLESARPSHTSQYLCASSEISTDTQYFGPGTRLTVL.

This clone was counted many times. The CDR3 DNA reads as TGTGCCAGCAGCCAAGCGGCCGCGACGTACTCTGGAAACACCATATATTTT. Protein: CASSQAAATYSGNTIYF. The gene calls are TRBV3-1 and TRBJ1-3; D uncertain. V was clipped by 1 base and J by 0 bases, with 13 bases between them. CDR1 is LGHDT, CDR2 YNNKEL, per germline (reference sequence). The CDR3 consists of 17 residues.

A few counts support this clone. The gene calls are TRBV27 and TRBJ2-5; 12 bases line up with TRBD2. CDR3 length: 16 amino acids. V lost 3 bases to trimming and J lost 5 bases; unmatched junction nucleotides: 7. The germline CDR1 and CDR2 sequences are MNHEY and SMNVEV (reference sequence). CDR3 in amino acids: CASSLGRLAGVETQYF. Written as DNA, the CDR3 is TGTGCCAGCAGTTTGGGAAGACTAGCGGGAGTCGAGACCCAGTACTTC.

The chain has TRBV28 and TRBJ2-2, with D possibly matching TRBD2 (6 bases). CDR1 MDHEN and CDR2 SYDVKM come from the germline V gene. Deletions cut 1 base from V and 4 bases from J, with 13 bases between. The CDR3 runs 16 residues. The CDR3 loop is CASSLSGVTLTGELFF. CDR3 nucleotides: TGTGCCAGCAGTTTATCGGGGGTAACCCTCACCGGGGAGCTGTTTTTT.

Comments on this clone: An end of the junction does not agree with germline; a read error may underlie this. CDR3 in amino acids: CSSRDQRTSGSSYEQYF. In DNA, the CDR3 is TGCAGTTCTAGAGACCAACGGACTAGCGGGAGCTCCTACGAGCAGTACTTC. This sequence joins TRBV20-1 and TRBJ2-7, with 13 bases fitting TRBD2. This CDR3 spans 17 amino acids. The germline V gene has CDR1 DFQATT and CDR2 SNEGSKA (reference sequence).

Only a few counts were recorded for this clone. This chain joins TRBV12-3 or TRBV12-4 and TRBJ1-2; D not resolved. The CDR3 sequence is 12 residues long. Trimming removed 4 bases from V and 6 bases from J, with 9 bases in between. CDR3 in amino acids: CASSSSADGYTF. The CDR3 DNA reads TGTGCCAGCAGTTCCTCTGCTGATGGCTACACCTTC.

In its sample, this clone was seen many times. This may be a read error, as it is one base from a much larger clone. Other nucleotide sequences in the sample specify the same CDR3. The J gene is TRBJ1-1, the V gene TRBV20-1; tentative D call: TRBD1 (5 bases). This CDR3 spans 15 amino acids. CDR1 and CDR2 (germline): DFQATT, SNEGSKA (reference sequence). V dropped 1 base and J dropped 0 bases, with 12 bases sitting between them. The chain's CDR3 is CSARGREQVNTEAFF. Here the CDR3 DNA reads TGCAGTGCTAGAGGACGCGAACAGGTGAACACTGAAGCTTTCTTT.

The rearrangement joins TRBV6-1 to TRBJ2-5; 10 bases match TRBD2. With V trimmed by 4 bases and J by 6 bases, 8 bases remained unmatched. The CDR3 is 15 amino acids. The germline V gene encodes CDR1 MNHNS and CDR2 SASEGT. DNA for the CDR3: TGTGCCAGCAGTGGTGCCGGGACTAGCGATCAGACCCAGTACTTC. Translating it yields CASSGAGTSDQTQYF.

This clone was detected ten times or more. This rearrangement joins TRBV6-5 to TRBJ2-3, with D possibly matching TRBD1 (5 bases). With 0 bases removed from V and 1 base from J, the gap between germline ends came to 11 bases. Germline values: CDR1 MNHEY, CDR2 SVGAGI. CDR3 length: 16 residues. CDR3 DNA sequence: TGTGCCAGCAGTTACTCACCATCGACAGGCACAGATACGCAGTATTTT. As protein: CASSYSPSTGTDTQYF.

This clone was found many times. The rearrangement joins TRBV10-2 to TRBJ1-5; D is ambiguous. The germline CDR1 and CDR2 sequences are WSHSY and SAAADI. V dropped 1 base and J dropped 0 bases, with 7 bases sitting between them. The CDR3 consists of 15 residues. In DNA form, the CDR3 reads TGCGCCAGCAGTGAGTTCGCAGATAGCAATCAGCCCCAGCATTTT. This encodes CASSEFADSNQPQHF.

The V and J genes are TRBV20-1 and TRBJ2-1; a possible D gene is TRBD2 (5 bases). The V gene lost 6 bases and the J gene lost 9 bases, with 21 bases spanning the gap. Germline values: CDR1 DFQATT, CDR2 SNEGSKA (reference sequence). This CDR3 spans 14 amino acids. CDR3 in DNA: TGCAGTGCCACCGTATCCCAGGACTTGGGTGAGCAGTTCTTC. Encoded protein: CSATVSQDLGEQFF.

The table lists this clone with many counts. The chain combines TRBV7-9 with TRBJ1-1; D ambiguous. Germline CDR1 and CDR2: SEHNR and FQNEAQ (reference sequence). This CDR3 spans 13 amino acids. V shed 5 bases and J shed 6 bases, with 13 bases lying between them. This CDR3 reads CASSLRDDAEAFF. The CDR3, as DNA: TGTGCCAGCAGCCTCCGTGATGATGCTGAAGCTTTCTTT.